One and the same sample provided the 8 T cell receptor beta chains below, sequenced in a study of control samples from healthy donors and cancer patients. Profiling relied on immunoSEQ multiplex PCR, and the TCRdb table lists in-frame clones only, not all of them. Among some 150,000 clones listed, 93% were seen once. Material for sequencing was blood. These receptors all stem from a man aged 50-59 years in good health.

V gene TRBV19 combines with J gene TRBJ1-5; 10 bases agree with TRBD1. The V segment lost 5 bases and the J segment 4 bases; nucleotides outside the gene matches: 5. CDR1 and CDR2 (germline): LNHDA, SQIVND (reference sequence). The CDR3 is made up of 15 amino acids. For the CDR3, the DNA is TGTGCCAGTAGTGCCGGGACAGGGGTGAATCAGCCCCAGCATTTT. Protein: CASSAGTGVNQPQHF.

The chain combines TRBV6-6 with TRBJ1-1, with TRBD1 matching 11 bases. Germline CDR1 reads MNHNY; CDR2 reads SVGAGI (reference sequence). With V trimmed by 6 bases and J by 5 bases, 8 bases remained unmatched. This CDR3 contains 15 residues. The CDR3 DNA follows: TGTGCCAGCAGCAAGGACAGGGGGCGAGGGACTGAAGCTTTCTTT. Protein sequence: CASSKDRGRGTEAFF.

CDR3 loop: CASKGTSGRVETQYF. In DNA, the CDR3 is TGTGCCAGTAAGGGGACTAGCGGGAGGGTGGAGACCCAGTACTTC. The V gene is TRBV19, the J gene TRBJ2-5; 16 bases agree with TRBD2. The germline gives CDR1 LNHDA, CDR2 SQIVND (reference sequence). CDR3 length: 15 amino acids. V gave up 7 bases and J gave up 5 bases; unmatched junction bases: 4.

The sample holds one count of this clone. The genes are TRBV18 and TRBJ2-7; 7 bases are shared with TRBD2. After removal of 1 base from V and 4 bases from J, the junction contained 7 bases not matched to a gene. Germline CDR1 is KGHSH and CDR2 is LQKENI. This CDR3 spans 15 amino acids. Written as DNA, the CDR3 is TGTGCCAGCTCACCACTCGGGGGGACCCCTTACGAGCAGTACTTC. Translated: CASSPLGGTPYEQYF.

CDR3 DNA: TGCGCCAGCAGCCTAGCGGGAGCGTATGAGCAGTACTTC. Its translation: CASSLAGAYEQYF. The chain links TRBV4-1 to TRBJ2-7; TRBD2 agrees at 9 bases. The V gene's germline CDR1 is MGHRA and CDR2 YSYEKL. J lost 7 bases, V lost 4 bases, and 5 bases had no gene match. This CDR3 has 13 residues.

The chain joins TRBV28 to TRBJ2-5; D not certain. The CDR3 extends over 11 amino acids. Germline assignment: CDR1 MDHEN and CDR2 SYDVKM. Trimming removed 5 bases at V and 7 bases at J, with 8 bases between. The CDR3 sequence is CASSGLVTQYF. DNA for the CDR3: TGTGCCAGCAGTGGCTTAGTGACCCAGTACTTC.

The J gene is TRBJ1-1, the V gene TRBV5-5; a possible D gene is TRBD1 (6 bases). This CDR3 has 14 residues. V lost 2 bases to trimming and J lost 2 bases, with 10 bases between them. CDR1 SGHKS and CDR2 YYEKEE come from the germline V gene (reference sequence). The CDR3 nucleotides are TGTGCCAGCAGCTTTCTAGGGGGAAACACTGAAGCTTTCTTT. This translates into CASSFLGGNTEAFF.

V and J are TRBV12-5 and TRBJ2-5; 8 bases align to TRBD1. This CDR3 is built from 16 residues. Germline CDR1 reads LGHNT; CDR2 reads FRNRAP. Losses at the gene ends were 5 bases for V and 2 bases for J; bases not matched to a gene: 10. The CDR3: CASGLGDRTTQETQYF. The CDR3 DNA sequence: TGTGCTAGTGGTCTCGGGGACAGGACAACTCAAGAGACCCAGTACTTC.